This T cell receptor (beta chain) stems from a study of identical twins (dated by TCRdb to the mid-2010s). Regarding the research as a whole: To test whether fetal clonotypes persist, this study deep-sequenced TCR alpha and beta repertoires from monozygotic twins, from unrelated adults of various ages, and from cord blood. To rule out contamination, replicate twin experiments were performed at different times with different library preparation protocols.

The receptor library was made with 5' RACE. The listed sequencing device is Illumina HiSeq 2000. Template switching added a universal primer binding site, and the final cDNA carried a unique molecular identifier that allowed TCR cDNA molecules to be counted accurately. Specific primers in the conserved constant-segment region were used to synthesize first-strand cDNA for TCR alpha and beta chains. Each cDNA library was double barcoded, with a SMART-Mk sample barcode plus Illumina barcodes, to control for contamination. Two successive PCR steps introduced TruSeq adapter sequences along with Illumina sample barcodes. The Illumina HiSeq platform was used with custom primers to sequence TCR alpha and beta cDNA libraries. The study's own analysis went as follows. Raw reads were processed with MiGEC to extract unique molecular identifiers, and MiXCR was used to determine CDR3 positions. For each individual, recombination models were inferred using an EM algorithm with the repgenHMM and IGoR tools. The tcR package in R was used for shared clonotype analysis, with sharing normalized by the product of cloneset sizes. To study raw recombination without the effects of thymic and clonal selection, out-of-frame nonproductive sequences were analyzed. TCRdb redid the processing of the public reads, applying fastp at Q25 and MiXCR, and retained in-frame beta chains. Identical CDR3 protein sequences are pooled into one entry, listed with their most common genes and DNA. The V and J calls, along with clone size, are taken from TCRdb and not from the paper's own processing. The sample profile shows over 500,000 distinct CDR3 sequences; about 20% of them were found once. Roughly 0.9% of the sample comes from the top ten.

CDR1 and CDR2, per the germline V gene, are SQVTM and ANQGSEA. The junction shows trimming of 7 bases on V and 4 bases on J, plus 14 bases between the germline ends. The CDR3 numbers 13 residues from cysteine through phenylalanine. The retained sequence is limited to the CDR3, 39 bases, with the frame set at the first base. This clonotype has a handful of counts. No antigen is known for it. No clone much larger than this one lies a single base away; base qualities are absent. Study-level results and caveats: Because the same donors could not be followed over many years, the conclusions relied on cross-sectional statistical analysis. Out-of-frame TCR alpha sharing in monozygotic twins was systematically underestimated by recombination models, whereas sharing between unrelated individuals was in agreement with the recombination models. Excess twin sharing in beta out-of-frame sequences was weaker because fewer shared sequences lowered the signal-to-noise ratio. Abundant cord blood beta clonotypes carried fewer insertions; young adult naive repertoires showed a weaker similar trend, while memory repertoires showed none. Zero-insertion analyses could be partly confounded by invariant T cells such as MAIT and iNKT, though diverse VJ usage argued against such confounding for most clonotypes. Compared with coincidental sharing between unrelated individuals, out-of-frame TCR alpha sequences shared between twins showed an excess of sequences with low generation probability.

Every donor in the study was a healthy Caucasian. The twin cohort consisted of three pairs of female monozygotic twins, all aged roughly 18 to 30 years. CD4+ and CD8+ T cell populations were isolated with positive isolation kits from Invitrogen. The sample was also reused in another study, on T cells expressing NK-cell markers. The second publication reports: About 8 donors provided sorted CD3+CD56+NKG2C+, CD3+CD56+NKG2C- and CD3+CD56-NKG2C+ T-cell subsets, whose TCR beta-chain repertoires were profiled. Seven of the eight sequenced donors were HCMV-seropositive and one was HCMV-seronegative. To restrict sorting to alphabetaTCR-expressing T cells, an anti-gammadeltaTCR antibody was added in several experiments. In over 5 donors, the dominant CD3+CD56+NKG2C+ clonotypes were among the top 10 CD8+ clonotypes and accounted for 1.0-7.0% of CD8+ T cells. Those dominant clonotypes were again the most abundant among CD3+CD56-NKG2C+ cells in a handful of donors, at about 28.3-65%. It remained unclear whether the expanded NKG2C-expressing T cell clones were specific for HCMV antigens. The study sequenced eight donors, all healthy volunteers chosen at random: three men and five women. HCMV-specific IgG was detected in serum with a commercial ELISA kit to determine HCMV serostatus. MIGEC was used to demultiplex reads and group reads by UMI, and MiTCR was used to assemble and quantify clonotypes. To exclude erroneous sequences, only TCR cDNA sequences supported by at least two reads were retained. The tcR package was used for downstream repertoire analysis, and clonotypes were matched across fractions by CDR3 nucleotide sequence plus V segment. VDJmatch was used to annotate antigen specificity against VDJdb, with one amino acid substitution in CDR3 permitted.

The chain couples TRBV29-1 to TRBJ1-5; TRBD1 is perhaps the D gene, given 5 matching bases. Sequenced sample: CD4+ T cells sorted from blood. The sequence came from a woman aged 18-30 years in good health. The sequence in DNA is TGCAGCGCTGTTGTGGGGGGGAATCAGCCCCAGCATTTT. Protein translation: CSAVVGGNQPQHF.